These 4 T cell receptor beta chains were sequenced from one sample in a study of regulatory T cells in long-lasting Graves disease. As to time point: persistent/refractory GD, antithyroid drugs over 5 years with positive TRAb. The authors made the TCR library using RNA they extracted from PBMCs. Combining iRepertoire HTBI primers with Arm-PCR of CDR3 regions, the authors built TCR beta libraries. TCRdb reprocessed the multiplex PCR reads with MiXCR, giving one entry per CDR3 protein. The sample carries some 300,000 distinct CDR3 sequences, approximately 20% recorded once. The source material was peripheral blood mononuclear cells (PBMCs), sampled when the disease was refractory, from a patient treated with antithyroid drugs. These receptors were collected from a female donor with Graves disease.

There are many counts of this clonotype. This chain uses TRBV7-3 with TRBJ2-7; D remains unclear. Germline V lookup: CDR1 SGHTA, CDR2 FQGTGA. The CDR3 loop spans 14 amino acids. Trimming cost V 0 bases and J 0 bases, with 6 bases left between them. The chain's CDR3 is CASSLTPSSYEQYF. CDR3 sequence (DNA): TGTGCCAGCAGCTTAACCCCGAGCTCCTACGAGCAGTACTTC.

This clonotype was detected ten times or more. The rearrangement joins TRBV2 to TRBJ2-5; no definite D call. V lost 3 bases to trimming and J lost 5 bases, with 7 bases between them. The CDR3 length is 12 residues. CDR1 SNHLY and CDR2 FYNNEI come from the germline V gene. DNA of the CDR3: TGTGCCAGCAGTGACGATTGGGAGACCCAGTACTTC. Encoded protein: CASSDDWETQYF.

This clonotype appeared a few times. The CDR3 reads CASSLLGLRGIHFTTQYF. CDR3 nucleotides: TGTGCCAGCAGTCTCCTCGGCCTGAGGGGGATACATTTTACGACGCAGTACTTC. V usage is TRBV27 and J usage is TRBJ2-7; a weak D match, TRBD1 (6 bases). The CDR3 totals 18 residues. V was clipped by 5 bases and J by 9 bases, with 32 bases between them. Looked up from germline, CDR1 is MNHEY and CDR2 is SMNVEV (reference sequence).

The gene calls are TRBV10-3 and TRBJ2-7, with D perhaps TRBD1 (5 bases). The germline CDR1 and CDR2 sequences are ENHRY and SYGVKD. Trimming pared 2 bases from V and 2 bases from J, leaving 7 bases between. This CDR3 has 13 residues. CDR3 DNA: TGTGCCATCAGTGAGACGGACACCTACGAGCAGTACTTC. Protein: CAISETDTYEQYF.